This T cell receptor (beta chain) originates from a study of technical replicates of blood from a few donors. The CDR3 has 12 residues. Germline assignment: CDR1 SEHNR and CDR2 FQNEAQ (reference sequence). The ends were cut back, 4 bases at V and 4 bases at J, with 8 bases in the middle. Only in-frame clones appear in the TCRdb table, and some are missing; sequencing was by immunoSEQ multiplex PCR. This table holds roughly 72,000 clones, approximately 94% found once. Sequenced material: T cells isolated from PBMCs. The clonotype was recovered from a human donor in good health. J is TRBJ2-7 and V is TRBV7-9, with D uncertain. The CDR3 loop reads CASSSEEYEQYF. CDR3 DNA: TGTGCCAGCAGCTCTGAAGAGTACGAGCAGTACTTC.